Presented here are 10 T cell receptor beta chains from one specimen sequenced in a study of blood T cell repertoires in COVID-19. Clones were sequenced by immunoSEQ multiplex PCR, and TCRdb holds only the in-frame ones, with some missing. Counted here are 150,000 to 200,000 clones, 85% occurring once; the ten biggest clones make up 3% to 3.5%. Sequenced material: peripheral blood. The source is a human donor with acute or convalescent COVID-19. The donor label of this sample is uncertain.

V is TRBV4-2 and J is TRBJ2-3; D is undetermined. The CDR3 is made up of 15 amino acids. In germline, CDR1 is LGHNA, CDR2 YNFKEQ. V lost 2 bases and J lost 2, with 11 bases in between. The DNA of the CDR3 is TGTGCCAGCAGCCAAATGGTTAGCCTCACAGATACGCAGTATTTT. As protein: CASSQMVSLTDTQYF.

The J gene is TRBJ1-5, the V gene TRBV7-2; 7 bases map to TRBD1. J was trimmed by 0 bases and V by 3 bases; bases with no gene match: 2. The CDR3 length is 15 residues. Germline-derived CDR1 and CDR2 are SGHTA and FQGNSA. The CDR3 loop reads CASSFRQGSNQPQHF. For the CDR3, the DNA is TGTGCCAGCAGCTTCCGACAGGGTAGCAATCAGCCCCAGCATTTT. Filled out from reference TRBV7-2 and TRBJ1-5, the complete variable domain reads GAGVSQSPSNKVTEKGKDVELRCDPISGHTALYWYRQSLGQGLEFLIYFQGNSAPDKSGLPSDRFSAERTGGSVSTLTIQRTQQEDSAVYLCASSFRQGSNQPQHFGDGTRLSIL.

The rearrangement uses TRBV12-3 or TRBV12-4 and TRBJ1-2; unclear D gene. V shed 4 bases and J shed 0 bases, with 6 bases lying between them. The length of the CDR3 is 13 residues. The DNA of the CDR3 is TGTGCCAGCAGTTCCCCTGCTAACTATGGCTACACCTTC. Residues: CASSSPANYGYTF.

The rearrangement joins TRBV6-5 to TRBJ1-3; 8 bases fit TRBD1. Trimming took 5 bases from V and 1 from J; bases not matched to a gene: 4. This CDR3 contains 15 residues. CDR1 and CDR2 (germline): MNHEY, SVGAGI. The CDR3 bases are TGTGCCAGCAGTCCAGACAGGGGTTCTGGAAACACCATATATTTT. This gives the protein CASSPDRGSGNTIYF.

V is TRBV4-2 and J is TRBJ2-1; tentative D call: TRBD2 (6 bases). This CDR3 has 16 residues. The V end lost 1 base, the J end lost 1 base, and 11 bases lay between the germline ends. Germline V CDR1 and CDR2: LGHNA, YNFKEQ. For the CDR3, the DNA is TGTGCCAGCAGCCAAGGGCGGGACTCATCCTACAATGAGCAGTTCTTC. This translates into CASSQGRDSSYNEQFF.

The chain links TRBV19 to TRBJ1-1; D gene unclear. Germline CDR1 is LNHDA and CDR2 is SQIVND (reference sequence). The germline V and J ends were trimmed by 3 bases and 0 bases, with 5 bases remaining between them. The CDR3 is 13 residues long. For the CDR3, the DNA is TGTGCCAGTAGTATGGCCTTGAACACTGAAGCTTTCTTT. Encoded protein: CASSMALNTEAFF.

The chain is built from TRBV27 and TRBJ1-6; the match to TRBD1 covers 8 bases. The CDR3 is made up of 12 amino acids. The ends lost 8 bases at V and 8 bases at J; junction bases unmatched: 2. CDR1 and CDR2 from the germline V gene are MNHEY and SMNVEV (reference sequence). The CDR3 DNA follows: TGTGCCAGCCGGACAGGGCATTCACCCCTCCACTTT. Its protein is CASRTGHSPLHF.

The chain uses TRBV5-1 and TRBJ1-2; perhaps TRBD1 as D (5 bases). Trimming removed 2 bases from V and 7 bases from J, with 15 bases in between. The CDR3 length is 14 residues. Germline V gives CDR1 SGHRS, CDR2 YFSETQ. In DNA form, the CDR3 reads TGCGCCAGCAGCTTCGGGGGTATGTGGACTGGCTACACCTTC. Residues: CASSFGGMWTGYTF. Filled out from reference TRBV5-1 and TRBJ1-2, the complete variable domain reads KAGVTQTPRYLIKTRGQQVTLSCSPISGHRSVSWYQQTPGQGLQFLFEYFSETQRNKGNFPGRFSGRQFSNSRSEMNVSTLELGDSALYLCASSFGGMWTGYTFGSGTRLTVV.

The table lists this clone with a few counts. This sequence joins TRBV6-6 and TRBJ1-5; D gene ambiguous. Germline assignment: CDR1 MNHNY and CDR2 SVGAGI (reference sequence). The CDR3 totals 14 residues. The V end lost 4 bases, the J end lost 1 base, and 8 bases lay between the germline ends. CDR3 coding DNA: TGTGCCAGCAGTTGGCAGTCAAGCAATCAGCCCCAGCATTTT. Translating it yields CASSWQSSNQPQHF.

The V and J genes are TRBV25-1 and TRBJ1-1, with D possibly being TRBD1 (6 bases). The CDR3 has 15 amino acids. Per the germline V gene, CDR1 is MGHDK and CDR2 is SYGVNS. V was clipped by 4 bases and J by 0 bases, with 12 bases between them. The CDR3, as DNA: TGTGCCAGCAGTGGTAGCGGGGGCGTGAACACTGAAGCTTTCTTT. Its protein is CASSGSGGVNTEAFF.